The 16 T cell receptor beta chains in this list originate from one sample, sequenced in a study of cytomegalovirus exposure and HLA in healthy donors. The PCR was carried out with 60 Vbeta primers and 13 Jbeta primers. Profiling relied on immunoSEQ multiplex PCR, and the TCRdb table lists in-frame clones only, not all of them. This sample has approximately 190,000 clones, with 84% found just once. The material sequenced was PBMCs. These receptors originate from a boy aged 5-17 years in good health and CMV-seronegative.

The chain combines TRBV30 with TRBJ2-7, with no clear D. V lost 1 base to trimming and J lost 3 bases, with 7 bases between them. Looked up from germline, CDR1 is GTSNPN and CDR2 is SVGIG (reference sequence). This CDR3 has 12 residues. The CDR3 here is CAWSASGYEQYF. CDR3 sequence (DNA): TGTGCCTGGAGTGCCTCAGGCTACGAGCAGTACTTC.

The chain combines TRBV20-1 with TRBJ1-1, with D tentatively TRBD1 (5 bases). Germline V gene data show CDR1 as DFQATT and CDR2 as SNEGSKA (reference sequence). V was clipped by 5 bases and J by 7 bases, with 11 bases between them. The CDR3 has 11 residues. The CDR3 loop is CSAGRRDEAFF. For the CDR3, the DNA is TGCAGTGCTGGACGCAGGGATGAAGCTTTCTTT.

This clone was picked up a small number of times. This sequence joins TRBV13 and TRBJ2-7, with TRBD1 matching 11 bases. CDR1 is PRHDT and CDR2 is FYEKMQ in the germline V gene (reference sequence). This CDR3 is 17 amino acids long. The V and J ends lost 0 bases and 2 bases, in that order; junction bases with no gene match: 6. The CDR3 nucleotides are TGTGCCAGCAGCTTAGGCCACGGGACAGGGGGGACCTACGAGCAGTACTTC. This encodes CASSLGHGTGGTYEQYF.

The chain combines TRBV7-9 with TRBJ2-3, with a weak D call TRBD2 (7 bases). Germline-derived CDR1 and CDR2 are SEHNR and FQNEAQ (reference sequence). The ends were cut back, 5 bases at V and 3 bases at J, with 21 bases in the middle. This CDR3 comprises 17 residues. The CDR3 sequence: CASSPAGGGYFTDTQYF. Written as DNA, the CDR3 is TGTGCCAGCAGCCCGGCTGGGGGGGGCTACTTTACAGATACGCAGTATTTT.

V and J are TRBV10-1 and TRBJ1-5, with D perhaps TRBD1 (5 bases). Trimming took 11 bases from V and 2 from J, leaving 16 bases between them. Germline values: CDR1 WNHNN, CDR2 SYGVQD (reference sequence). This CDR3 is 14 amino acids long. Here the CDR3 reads CAGGVRFGNQPQHF. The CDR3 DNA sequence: TGCGCCGGGGGGGTGAGGTTTGGCAATCAGCCCCAGCATTTT.

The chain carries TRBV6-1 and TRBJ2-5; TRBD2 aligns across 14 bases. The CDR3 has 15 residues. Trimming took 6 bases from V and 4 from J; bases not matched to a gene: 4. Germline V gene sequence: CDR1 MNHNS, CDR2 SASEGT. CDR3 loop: CASSLGLAGAETQYF. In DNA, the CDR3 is TGTGCCAGCAGCTTGGGACTAGCGGGAGCAGAGACCCAGTACTTC.

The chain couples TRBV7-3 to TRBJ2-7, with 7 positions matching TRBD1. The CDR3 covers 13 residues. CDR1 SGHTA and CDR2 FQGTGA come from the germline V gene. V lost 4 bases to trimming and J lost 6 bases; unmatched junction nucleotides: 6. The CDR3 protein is CASSSTGFGEQYF. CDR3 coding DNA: TGTGCCAGCAGCTCGACAGGGTTCGGCGAGCAGTACTTC.

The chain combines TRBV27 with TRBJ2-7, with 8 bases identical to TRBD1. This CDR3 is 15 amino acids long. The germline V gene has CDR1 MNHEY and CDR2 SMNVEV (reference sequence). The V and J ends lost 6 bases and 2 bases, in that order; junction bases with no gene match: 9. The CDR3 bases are TGTGCCAGCAGCACTCCCGGGACAGGCCCCTACGAGCAGTACTTC. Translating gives CASSTPGTGPYEQYF.

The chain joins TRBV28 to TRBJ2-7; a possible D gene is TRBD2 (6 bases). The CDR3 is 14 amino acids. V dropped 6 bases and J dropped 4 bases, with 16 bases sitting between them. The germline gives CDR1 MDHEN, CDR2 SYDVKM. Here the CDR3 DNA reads TGTGCCAGCAGACTAGCCACCGGGAGTTACGAGCAGTACTTC. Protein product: CASRLATGSYEQYF.

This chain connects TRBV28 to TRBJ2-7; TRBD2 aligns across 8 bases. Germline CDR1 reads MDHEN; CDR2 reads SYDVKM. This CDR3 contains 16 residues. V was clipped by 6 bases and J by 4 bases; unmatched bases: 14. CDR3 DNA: TGTGCCAGCAGGATCCGGGCCTCAGCGGGGGTATACGAGCAGTACTTC. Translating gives CASRIRASAGVYEQYF. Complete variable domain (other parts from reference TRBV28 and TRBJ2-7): DVKVTQSSRYLVKRTGEKVFLECVQDMDHENMFWYRQDPGLGLRLIYFSYDVKMKEKGDIPEGYSVSREKKERFSLILESASTNQTSMYLCASRIRASAGVYEQYFGPGTRLTVT.

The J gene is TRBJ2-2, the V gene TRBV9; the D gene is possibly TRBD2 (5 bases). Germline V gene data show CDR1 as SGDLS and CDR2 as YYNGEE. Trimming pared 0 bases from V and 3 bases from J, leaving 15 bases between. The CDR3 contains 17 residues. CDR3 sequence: CASSVVMGEGYTGELFF. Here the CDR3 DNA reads TGTGCCAGCAGCGTAGTTATGGGAGAGGGATACACCGGGGAGCTGTTTTTT.

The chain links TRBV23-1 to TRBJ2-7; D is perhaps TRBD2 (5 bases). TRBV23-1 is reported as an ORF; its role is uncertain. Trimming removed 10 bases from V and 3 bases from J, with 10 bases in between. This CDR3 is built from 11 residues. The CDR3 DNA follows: TGCGCCATACCGGACTGCTACGAGCAGTACTTC. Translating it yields CAIPDCYEQYF.

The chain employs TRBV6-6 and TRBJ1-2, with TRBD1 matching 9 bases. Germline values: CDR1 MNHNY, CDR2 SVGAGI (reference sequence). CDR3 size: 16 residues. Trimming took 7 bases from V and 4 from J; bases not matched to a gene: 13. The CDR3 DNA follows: TGTGCCAGCACCCGGGGAGGACAGGGGTCCGGCTATGGCTACACCTTC. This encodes CASTRGGQGSGYGYTF.

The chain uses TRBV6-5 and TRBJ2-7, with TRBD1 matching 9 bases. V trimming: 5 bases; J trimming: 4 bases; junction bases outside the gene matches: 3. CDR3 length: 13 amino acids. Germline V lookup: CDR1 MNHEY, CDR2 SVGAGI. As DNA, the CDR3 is TGTGCCAGCAGTGACAGGGGGAAGTACGAGCAGTACTTC. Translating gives CASSDRGKYEQYF.

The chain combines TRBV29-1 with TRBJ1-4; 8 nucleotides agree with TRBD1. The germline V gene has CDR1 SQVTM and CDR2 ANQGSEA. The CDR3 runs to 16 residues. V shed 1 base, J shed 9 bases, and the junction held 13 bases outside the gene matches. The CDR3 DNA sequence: TGCAGCGTTGAAGTCGGAACCGGGACAGGCAGGAAAAAACTGTTTTTT. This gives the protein CSVEVGTGTGRKKLFF.

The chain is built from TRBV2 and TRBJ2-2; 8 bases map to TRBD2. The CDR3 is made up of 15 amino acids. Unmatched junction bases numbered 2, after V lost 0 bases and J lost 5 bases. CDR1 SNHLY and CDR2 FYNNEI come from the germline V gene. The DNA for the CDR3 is TGTGCCAGCAGTGAAGCGCGGGGGGCAACCGGGGAGCTGTTTTTT. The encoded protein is CASSEARGATGELFF.